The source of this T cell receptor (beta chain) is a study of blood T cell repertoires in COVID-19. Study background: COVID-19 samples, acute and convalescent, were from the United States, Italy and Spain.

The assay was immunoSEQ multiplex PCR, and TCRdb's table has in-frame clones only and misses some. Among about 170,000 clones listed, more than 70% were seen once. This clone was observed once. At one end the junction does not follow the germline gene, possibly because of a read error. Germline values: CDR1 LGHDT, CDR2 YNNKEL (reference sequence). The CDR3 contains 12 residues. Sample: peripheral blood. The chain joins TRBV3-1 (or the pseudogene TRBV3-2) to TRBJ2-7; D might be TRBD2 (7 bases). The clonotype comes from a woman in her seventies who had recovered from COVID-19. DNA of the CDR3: TGTGCCAGCAGCCAAAGGGGGGGACTGCACACCTTC. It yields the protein CASSQRGGLHTF.